Included here is one T cell receptor (beta chain) sequence, with context. Participants spanned ages about 18 to 90 years and resided in some 22 US areas. The ends were cut back, 5 bases at V and 8 bases at J, with 24 bases in the middle. The CDR3 is 16 amino acids. Germline CDR1 SEHNR, CDR2 FQNEAQ (reference sequence). Repertoires were generated with immunoSEQ multiplex PCR, while TCRdb's copy carries only in-frame clones and drops some. This repertoire shows fewer than 350,000 clones, about 85% found once; its top ten account for roughly 2.6%. The sample comes from a study of blood T cell repertoires in COVID-19.

This chain joins TRBV7-9 and TRBJ1-2, with a tentative D call TRBD1 (6 bases). This clonotype was sampled from a woman between 45 and 60 years old who had recovered from COVID-19. Sequencing was performed on PBMCs or T cells enriched from blood (not recorded which). The CDR3 loop reads CASSPRGGEYIMGYTF. For the CDR3, the DNA is TGTGCCAGCAGCCCGCGGGGGGGCGAGTATATTATGGGCTACACCTTC.